This T cell receptor beta chain appears in the sequencing data of a study of Ad26.COV2.S vaccination and SARS-CoV-2 variants. General observations from the study: CD8+ and CD4+ T cells specific for spike reportedly responded with substantial breadth after vaccination. People given the vaccine had a wider spike-specific TCR breadth than placebo recipients did.

Specified treatment: some 20 received Ad26.COV2.S at low or high dose, single or two shots; five or six received placebo; per-sample allocation not given. Day 63 following the first vaccine or placebo injection was when the samples were taken. With 0 bases clipped from V and 10 bases from J, the junction kept 18 bases outside the gene matches. CDR1 SGDLS and CDR2 YYNGEE come from the germline V gene. This CDR3 region has 18 residues. A word on this clone: Antigen specificity is unknown.

Using immunoSEQ multiplex PCR, the repertoire was profiled, and TCRdb retains in-frame clones only, with some absent. The sample contains 350,000 to 450,000 clones, around 89% of which appear only once. The source is a person aged 18-65 years who received the Ad26.COV2.S COVID-19 vaccine or a placebo. The genes are TRBV9 and TRBJ2-1; TRBD2 aligns across 8 bases. The sample in question was peripheral blood, obtained in a trial of Ad26.COV2.S vaccine versus placebo. CDR3 residues: CASSVGRGGTATEGEQFF. The DNA for the CDR3 is TGTGCCAGCAGCGTAGGTCGGGGGGGAACCGCGACGGAAGGGGAGCAGTTCTTC.